The clone carrying this T cell receptor (beta chain) appeared a single time. Using RNA transcripts, the TCR beta CDR3 regions were amplified. First-round RT-PCR with HTBI primers preceded a second-round multiplex PCR. In TCRdb, the multiplex PCR reads were re-called with MiXCR into one record per CDR3 protein. In the table there are some 160,000 distinct CDR3 sequences, around 39% of which are singletons. These data come from a study of Graves' ophthalmopathy and Graves' hyperthyroidism. This CDR3 spans 16 amino acids. Germline lookup yields CDR1 LGHNA and CDR2 YNFKEQ. V trimming: 0 bases; J trimming: 5 bases; junction bases outside the gene matches: 9.

The TCR comes from a man aged 25-40 years with Graves' ophthalmopathy. The rearrangement links TRBV4-2 to TRBJ2-7; 8 bases align to TRBD2. The sample taken for sequencing was peripheral blood. In DNA, the CDR3 is TGTGCCAGCAGCCAAGACCTCCGGGGGGGAGGGAACGAGCAGTACTTC. Translated: CASSQDLRGGGNEQYF.